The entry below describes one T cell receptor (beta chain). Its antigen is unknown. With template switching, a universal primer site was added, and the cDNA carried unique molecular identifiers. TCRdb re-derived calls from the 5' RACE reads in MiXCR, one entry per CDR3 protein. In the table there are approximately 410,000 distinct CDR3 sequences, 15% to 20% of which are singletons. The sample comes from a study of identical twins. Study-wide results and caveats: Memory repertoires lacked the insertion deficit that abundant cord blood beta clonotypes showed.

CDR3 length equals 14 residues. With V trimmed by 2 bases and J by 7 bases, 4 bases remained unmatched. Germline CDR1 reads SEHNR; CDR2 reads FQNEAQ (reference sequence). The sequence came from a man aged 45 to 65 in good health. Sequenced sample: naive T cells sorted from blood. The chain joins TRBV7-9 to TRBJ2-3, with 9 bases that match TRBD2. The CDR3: CASSLPAGGHTQYF. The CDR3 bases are TGTGCCAGCAGCTTACCAGCGGGGGGCCATACGCAGTATTTT.